The T cell receptor (beta chain) described here comes from a study of OX40 agonist ivuxolimab in advanced cancers. In the study overall: Ivuxolimab was delivered to patients intravenously every 2 weeks at doses spanning 0.01 to 10 mg/kg.

Germline V gene lookup returns CDR1 GTSNPN and CDR2 SVGIG (reference sequence). There are 17 residues in the CDR3. Trimming at V came to 0 bases and at J to 2 bases, leaving 9 bases not matched to a gene. Only in-frame clones appear in the TCRdb table, and some are missing; sequencing was by immunoSEQ multiplex PCR. The sample shows about 150,000 clones, 75% to 95% of them seen only once. Blood was sampled at baseline, cycle 4 day 1, and cycle 7 day 1. This specimen consisted of CD4+ or CD8+ T cells sorted from blood, obtained in a trial of the OX40 agonist ivuxolimab. The V call is TRBV30, the J call TRBJ2-1, with TRBD2 matching 8 bases. The TCR comes from an adult with an advanced solid tumor such as melanoma, head and neck, liver or kidney cancer. This chain's CDR3 is CAWSVRGLAGTYNEQFF. CDR3 bases: TGTGCCTGGAGTGTACGAGGTCTAGCGGGTACCTACAATGAGCAGTTCTTC.